This TCR beta chain came from a study of blood T cell repertoires in COVID-19. Study-level background: The United States, Italy and Spain provided the acute and convalescent COVID-19 samples.

The CDR3 is 15 residues long. The trim removed 6 bases at V and 6 bases at J, leaving 7 bases unmatched. CDR1 MNHNY and CDR2 SVGAGI come from the germline V gene (reference sequence). The data were produced by immunoSEQ multiplex PCR, yet TCRdb's version contains in-frame clones alone and is incomplete. The table has about 23,000 clones, 85% to 90% seen once; the top ten hold approximately 18%. V is TRBV6-6 and J is TRBJ1-6, with 8 positions matching TRBD1. The sequenced sample was peripheral blood. This receptor was identified in a woman aged 80 or over with acute or convalescent COVID-19. CDR3 amino acids: CASRPTGDFNSPLHF. The CDR3 region has the DNA TGTGCCAGCAGACCGACAGGGGACTTTAATTCACCCCTCCACTTT.